The rows below give T cell receptor beta chains drawn from one sample of a study of early T cells in non-severe SARS-CoV-2 infection. Each CDR3 protein gets one entry after TCRdb re-called the 5' RACE reads with MiXCR. Of tens of thousands of distinct CDR3 sequences detected, about 8% appear once; the ten largest clones hold approximately 3.6%. Sequenced sample: whole blood. These receptor sequences come from an adult who was a healthcare worker with PCR-confirmed SARS-CoV-2 infection or an uninfected control (not recorded which). Each CDR3 is given with its conserved first and last residue. A D gene is named only where the DNA matches it firmly. For some rows the clone size is stated as once, few or many, or as a class when expanded; others skip it.

clone_size j_call d_call v_call cdr3_aa cdr3_nt
- TRBJ2-1 TRBD1 TRBV28 CASSLVEGAYQNEQFF TGTGCCAGCAGTTTAGTAGAGGGGGCCTACCAAAATGAGCAGTTCTTC
few TRBJ2-7 - TRBV18 CASSPPGGATSYEQYF TGTGCCAGCTCACCACCGGGGGGCGCTACGTCCTACGAGCAGTACTTC
- TRBJ2-1 TRBD2 TRBV10-3 CAISVAGVEQFF TGTGCCATCTCCGTAGCGGGAGTTGAGCAGTTCTTC
many TRBJ2-1 - TRBV7-2 CASSPPGLSYNEQFF TGTGCCAGCAGTCCCCCGGGACTCTCTTACAATGAGCAGTTCTTC
many TRBJ2-5 TRBD2 TRBV12-3/TRBV12-4 CASSTPGGQETQYF TGTGCCAGCAGTACCCCCGGGGGGCAAGAGACCCAGTACTTC
- TRBJ1-2 - TRBV28 CASRPTGGNGYTF TGTGCCAGCAGGCCCACGGGGGGGAATGGCTACACCTTC
few TRBJ2-1 TRBD2 TRBV19 CASSMKFWLAGVNEQFF TGTGCCAGTAGTATGAAATTCTGGCTAGCGGGAGTCAATGAGCAGTTCTTC
- TRBJ2-2 TRBD2 TRBV28 CASSQSPGLAGRGTGELFF TGTGCCAGCAGTCAATCACCGGGACTAGCGGGAAGGGGCACCGGGGAGCTGTTTTTT
few TRBJ2-3 TRBD1 TRBV18 CASSPPMGQGPGDTQYF TGTGCCAGCTCACCACCGATGGGACAGGGTCCGGGAGATACGCAGTATTTT
- TRBJ2-1 - TRBV12-3/TRBV12-4 CASSLGVEQFF TGTGCCAGCAGTTTGGGGGTTGAGCAGTTCTTC
many TRBJ1-1 - TRBV28 CASSPSDGSDTEAFF TGTGCCAGCAGTCCCTCTGACGGCTCTGACACTGAAGCTTTCTTT
few TRBJ2-5 - TRBV7-6 CASSLLLETQYF TGTGCCAGCAGCTTGCTTTTAGAGACCCAGTACTTC
many TRBJ2-3 TRBD1 TRBV20-1 CSASSGTGGPDTQYF TGCAGTGCTAGTTCCGGGACAGGGGGCCCAGATACGCAGTATTTT
many TRBJ2-5 - TRBV24-1 CATSDAYQETQYF TGTGCCACCAGTGATGCGTACCAAGAGACCCAGTACTTC
- TRBJ2-7 - TRBV24-1 CATSDGRLKQYF TGTGCCACCAGTGATGGCCGTTTGAAGCAGTACTTC
few TRBJ2-3 - TRBV30 CAWSRLSSTDTQYF TGTGCCTGGAGTAGGTTATCCAGCACAGATACGCAGTATTTT
- TRBJ1-1 TRBD1 TRBV29-1 CSVAGQVGTEAFF TGCAGCGTTGCCGGACAGGTGGGCACTGAAGCTTTCTTT
few TRBJ2-7 - TRBV4-1 CASSSEGRVEQYF TGCGCCAGCAGCTCCGAGGGACGCGTTGAGCAGTACTTC